The 6 T cell receptor beta chains below come from one sample, sequenced in a study of CD8 T cells in Susac syndrome (dated by TCRdb to the late 2010s). Library preparation used the immunoSEQ multiplex PCR assay. RNA was extracted using the RNeasy kit, and about 0.5 to 1 ug of the RNA was reverse transcribed with random hexamers. Through fastp at Q25 and MiXCR, TCRdb rebuilt clones from the public reads, retaining in-frame beta chains. Each CDR3 protein gets just one entry, which takes the most common genes and DNA from the rows behind it. Across this sample there are approximately 150,000 distinct CDR3 sequences, with 65% to 90% seen only once. The ten biggest clones cover around 0.51% of the sample. Sequencing used CD8+ T cells from PBMCs. The receptors shown here come from a human donor with multiple sclerosis.

The rearrangement links TRBV30 to TRBJ2-3; D remains unclear. The CDR3 has 15 amino acids. V dropped 0 bases and J dropped 2 bases, with 12 bases sitting between them. Germline CDR1 GTSNPN, CDR2 SVGIG (reference sequence). The CDR3 nucleotides are TGTGCCTGGAGTGTAGCTTCGTCTAACACAGATACGCAGTATTTT. It translates to CAWSVASSNTDTQYF.

This clonotype was recorded a few times. The chain has TRBV9 and TRBJ2-2, with TRBD2 as a possible D gene (5 bases). V was shortened by 1 base and J by 0 bases, with 13 bases between the two germline ends. The CDR3 sequence is 17 residues long. CDR1 SGDLS and CDR2 YYNGEE come from the germline V gene. The CDR3 nucleotides read TGTGCCAGCAGCGTACAGAGGAGGCATGCGAACACCGGGGAGCTGTTTTTT. Translating gives CASSVQRRHANTGELFF.

In DNA form, the CDR3 reads TGTGCCAGCAGCCAAGAGGGACCGGTCTATGGCTACACCTTC. Protein product: CASSQEGPVYGYTF. This chain joins TRBV4-2 and TRBJ1-2, with D possibly being TRBD1 (5 bases). V lost 0 bases and J lost 4, with 9 bases in between. Germline assignment: CDR1 LGHNA and CDR2 YNFKEQ. The CDR3 extends over 14 amino acids.

The chain uses TRBV29-1 and TRBJ2-1; D not certain. CDR3 size: 12 residues. The V and J ends lost 2 bases and 1 base respectively, with 3 bases between them. Germline V lookup: CDR1 SQVTM, CDR2 ANQGSEA. The CDR3 DNA reads TGCAGCGTTGAATGGTCCTACAATGAGCAGTTCTTC. Translation gives CSVEWSYNEQFF.

The chain joins TRBV30 to TRBJ2-1; D unclear. V lost 0 bases and J lost 6, with 3 bases in between. Germline V lookup: CDR1 GTSNPN, CDR2 SVGIG (reference sequence). The CDR3 covers 11 residues. The CDR3 protein is CAWSVGNEQFF. CDR3 in DNA: TGTGCCTGGAGTGTCGGCAATGAGCAGTTCTTC.

The chain is built from TRBV19 and TRBJ1-2, with TRBD1 as a possible D gene (5 bases). V lost 5 bases to trimming and J lost 4 bases, with 8 bases between them. The CDR3 totals 12 residues. CDR1 and CDR2 from the germline V gene are LNHDA and SQIVND (reference sequence). CDR3: CASSPGLYGYTF. The CDR3 DNA is TGTGCCAGTAGTCCAGGGCTCTATGGCTACACCTTC. The full variable domain, its missing parts supplied by reference TRBV19 and TRBJ1-2, is DGGITQSPKYLFRKEGQNVTLSCEQNLNHDAMYWYRQDPGQGLRLIYYSQIVNDFQKGDIAEGYSVSREKKESFPLTVTSAQKNPTAFYLCASSPGLYGYTFGSGTRLTVV.